These 31 T cell receptor beta chains originate from one sample sequenced in a study of T-cell reconstitution after alpha-beta-depleted transplantation in children. Unique molecular identifiers were used to barcode this TCRbeta library. MiXCR was run by TCRdb on the PCR reads, yielding one entry per CDR3 protein. Here the sample spans under 750,000 distinct CDR3 sequences, around 23% being singletons. The sequences come from PBMCs, mostly from graft donor cells, collected 360 days after TCRalphabeta/CD19-depleted stem cell transplant. All receptors come from a boy under two years old who had a stem cell transplant for acute myeloid leukemia, so the T cells may come from the graft donor.

The chain has TRBV20-1 and TRBJ2-5; unclear D gene. The CDR3 totals 12 residues. Germline loops: CDR1 DFQATT, CDR2 SNEGSKA (reference sequence). The CDR3 nucleotides are TGCAGCGCGATTCGTGGGCTGGAGACCCAGTACTTC. Translation: CSAIRGLETQYF.

This clonotype was found a few times. The chain employs TRBV5-1 and TRBJ1-4; the D gene is possibly TRBD1 (5 bases). V shed 0 bases and J shed 8 bases, with 23 bases lying between them. The CDR3 contains 18 residues. Germline lookup yields CDR1 SGHRS and CDR2 YFSETQ. The CDR3 DNA sequence: TGCGCCAGCAGCTTGGCTGTTGGCAGGGCGGTTAAAGGAGAAAAACTGTTTTTT. Its translation: CASSLAVGRAVKGEKLFF.

The chain carries TRBV29-1 and TRBJ1-4; D is unclear. This CDR3 spans 13 amino acids. The ends were cut back, 4 bases at V and 5 bases at J, with 11 bases in the middle. CDR1 and CDR2 from the germline V gene are SQVTM and ANQGSEA. The CDR3 DNA reads as TGCAGCGTTGGTGGGGTTCTAAATGAAAAACTGTTTTTT. Translating gives CSVGGVLNEKLFF.

There are a few counts of this clonotype. The chain combines TRBV12-3 or TRBV12-4 with TRBJ1-2; D perhaps matches TRBD1 (6 bases). V lost 0 bases to trimming and J lost 8 bases, with 13 bases between them. This CDR3 comprises 14 residues. The CDR3 DNA reads TGTGCCAGCAGTTTAGCTCCCCGGGACAAAGGCTACACCTTC. Residues: CASSLAPRDKGYTF.

A few counts support this clonotype. The chain has TRBV15 and TRBJ2-1, with 7 bases identical to TRBD2. Germline V gives CDR1 LNHNV, CDR2 YYDKDF (reference sequence). This CDR3 is 18 amino acids long. V shed 1 base, J shed 0 bases, and the junction held 9 bases outside the gene matches. CDR3 in DNA: TGTGCCACCAGCAGAGCGGGCCTGCGGGGGAGCTCCTACAATGAGCAGTTCTTC. It encodes CATSRAGLRGSSYNEQFF.

The chain carries TRBV20-1 and TRBJ1-2; D remains unclear. The CDR3 is 16 residues long. Germline V gives CDR1 DFQATT, CDR2 SNEGSKA (reference sequence). Trimming took 5 bases from V and 2 from J, leaving 21 bases between them. CDR3 nucleotide sequence: TGCAGTGCTCCCCCCCAGGTTAAAGCATGGAACTATGGCTACACCTTC. It specifies CSAPPQVKAWNYGYTF.

The table lists this clonotype with many counts. The rearrangement uses TRBV6-6 and TRBJ2-7; 11 bases are shared with TRBD1. With 5 bases clipped from V and 6 bases from J, the junction kept 3 bases outside the gene matches. This CDR3 has 13 amino acids. The germline V gene has CDR1 MNHNY and CDR2 SVGAGI (reference sequence). The CDR3 nucleotides read TGTGCCAGCAGTCAGGGGACAGGGGGCGAGCAGTACTTC. This translates into CASSQGTGGEQYF.

In its sample, this clonotype was seen many times. The rearrangement uses TRBV4-3 and TRBJ2-1; D gene uncertain. This CDR3 is built from 16 residues. Trimming took off 0 bases at V and 5 bases at J, with 14 bases between the two ends. Germline-derived CDR1 and CDR2 are LGHNA and YSLEER. Written as DNA, the CDR3 is TGCGCCAGCAGCCAAGATCTGGGCAAGACAAACAATGAGCAGTTCTTC. Translating gives CASSQDLGKTNNEQFF.

This clonotype has at least ten counts. The V call is TRBV20-1, the J call TRBJ2-1, with TRBD1 identical over 10 bases. The V segment lost 6 bases and the J segment 9 bases; nucleotides outside the gene matches: 8. This CDR3 has 13 amino acids. Germline V gene data show CDR1 as DFQATT and CDR2 as SNEGSKA (reference sequence). CDR3 in DNA: TGCAGTGCCCCAACCCGGACAGGGGGTGAGCAGTTCTTC. It is translated as CSAPTRTGGEQFF.

The chain is built from TRBV20-1 and TRBJ2-7; D is possibly TRBD2 (6 bases). CDR1 and CDR2 (germline): DFQATT, SNEGSKA (reference sequence). V lost 6 bases and J lost 9, with 18 bases in between. This CDR3 spans 12 amino acids. The CDR3 protein is CSAREKAQRQYV. The CDR3 DNA follows: TGCAGTGCCCGGGAGAAAGCCCAGAGGCAGTACGTC.

The V and J genes are TRBV20-1 and TRBJ2-3, with D possibly being TRBD2 (5 bases). This CDR3 is 11 amino acids long. CDR1 and CDR2 (germline): DFQATT, SNEGSKA (reference sequence). Trimming left V 6 bases short and J 3 bases short, with 7 bases between. The CDR3 coding sequence is TGCAGTGCCGGGAAGACAGATACGCAGTATTTT. Its translation is CSAGKTDTQYF.

This clonotype was recorded at least ten times. The chain joins TRBV5-6 to TRBJ1-1; TRBD1 agrees at 8 bases. With 4 bases clipped from V and 11 bases from J, the junction kept 7 bases outside the gene matches. Germline CDR1 is SGHDT and CDR2 is YYEEEE. The CDR3 spans 12 residues. For the CDR3, the DNA is TGTGCCAGCAGCCTATGGACAGGGAACGCTTTCTTT. Translating it yields CASSLWTGNAFF.

This clonotype was recorded a few times. The V call is TRBV6-5, the J call TRBJ2-2; perhaps TRBD2 as D (6 bases). Germline V gene lookup returns CDR1 MNHEY and CDR2 SVGAGI. The CDR3 loop spans 14 amino acids. Deletions cut 3 bases from V and 7 bases from J, with 12 bases between. DNA for the CDR3: TGTGCCAGCAGTTATGGAGGGGTGGGCGGGGAGCTGTTTTTT. It specifies CASSYGGVGGELFF.

The gene calls are TRBV28 and TRBJ1-5; D is unresolved. The germline V and J ends were trimmed by 7 bases and 2 bases, with 12 bases remaining between them. Germline assignment: CDR1 MDHEN and CDR2 SYDVKM. The CDR3 length is 14 residues. The DNA of the CDR3 is TGTGCCAGCATCTTGGACCGACGCAATCAGCCCCAGCATTTT. This encodes CASILDRRNQPQHF.

The chain has TRBV3-1 and TRBJ2-2; TRBD1 matches at 9 bases. The CDR3 sequence is 16 residues long. Germline loops: CDR1 LGHDT, CDR2 YNNKEL (reference sequence). Unmatched junction bases numbered 9, after V lost 4 bases and J lost 6 bases. The CDR3: CASSPTGGGIAGELFF. For the CDR3, the DNA is TGTGCCAGCAGCCCTACAGGGGGCGGTATCGCCGGGGAGCTGTTTTTT.

A few counts support this clonotype. This chain connects TRBV20-1 to TRBJ1-2; D might be TRBD1 (5 bases). The CDR3 runs to 13 residues. Per the germline V gene, CDR1 is DFQATT and CDR2 is SNEGSKA (reference sequence). Trimming removed 6 bases at V and 3 bases at J, with 14 bases between. CDR3 protein: CSAYPGNHYGYTF. CDR3 nucleotide sequence: TGCAGTGCCTACCCAGGGAATCACTATGGCTACACCTTC.

The V gene is TRBV12-3 or TRBV12-4, the J gene TRBJ2-6; D unclear. CDR3 length: 15 residues. V lost 3 bases and J 1 base, leaving 7 bases between the germline ends. The CDR3 nucleotides are TGTGCCAGCAGTTTCGATGGGTCTGGGGCCAACGTCCTGACTTTC. This translates into CASSFDGSGANVLTF.

This clonotype was seen a few times. The chain has TRBV7-9 and TRBJ2-3; 8 bases are a match to TRBD2. The CDR3 is 17 residues long. V lost 7 bases to trimming and J lost 2 bases; unmatched junction nucleotides: 14. The V gene's germline CDR1 is SEHNR and CDR2 FQNEAQ (reference sequence). CDR3 in DNA: TGTGCCAGCACCCGCCCGGAAGCTAGCGGGTTCACAGATACGCAGTATTTT. It encodes CASTRPEASGFTDTQYF.

This clonotype appeared a few times. This chain links TRBV12-3 or TRBV12-4 with TRBJ2-7; D is perhaps TRBD1 (5 bases). CDR3 length: 13 amino acids. V was shortened by 3 bases and J by 3 bases, with 9 bases between the two germline ends. The CDR3 reads CASSFTGYYEQYF. The CDR3 nucleotides are TGTGCCAGCAGTTTCACAGGTTACTACGAGCAGTACTTC.

The chain has TRBV4-2 and TRBJ1-1; tentatively, D is TRBD1 (6 bases). Looked up from germline, CDR1 is LGHNA and CDR2 is YNFKEQ. V was clipped by 8 bases and J by 1 base, with 14 bases between them. This CDR3 is 14 amino acids long. The DNA for the CDR3 is TGTGCCAGCGTCGCGGGACATCGGAACACTGAAGCTTTCTTT. Protein product: CASVAGHRNTEAFF.

This clonotype was seen a handful of times. V is TRBV4-3 and J is TRBJ2-7; 10 positions match TRBD2. CDR3 length: 16 residues. CDR1 and CDR2 from the germline V gene are LGHNA and YSLEER. V dropped 1 base and J dropped 3; count of bases not matched to a gene: 6. The CDR3 region is CASSQGIAGGRYEQYF. The CDR3 bases are TGCGCCAGCAGCCAAGGCATAGCGGGGGGTCGCTACGAGCAGTACTTC.

The chain employs TRBV12-3 or TRBV12-4 and TRBJ2-1; 8 bases fit TRBD2. There are 16 residues in the CDR3. The V segment lost 7 bases and the J segment 6 bases; nucleotides outside the gene matches: 14. The CDR3 here is CASNRGGFSRSNEQFF. The CDR3 bases are TGTGCCAGCAACCGGGGGGGCTTTAGCCGATCCAATGAGCAGTTCTTC.

This clonotype was seen at least ten times. The V gene is TRBV10-1, the J gene TRBJ2-5; D is ambiguous. Per germline, CDR1 WNHNN and CDR2 SYGVQD (reference sequence). Trimming shortened V by 3 bases and J by 1 base, and 6 bases separated the two germline ends. This CDR3 comprises 13 residues. The CDR3 loop reads CASSDPVQETQYF. The DNA of the CDR3 is TGCGCCAGCAGTGACCCTGTCCAAGAGACCCAGTACTTC.

This clonotype was observed a handful of times. This chain uses TRBV20-1 with TRBJ1-1; 7 nucleotides match TRBD1. Per germline, CDR1 DFQATT and CDR2 SNEGSKA (reference sequence). Losses at the gene ends were 6 bases for V and 8 bases for J; bases not matched to a gene: 6. The CDR3 totals 11 residues. The CDR3 reads CSASYRGEAFF. For the CDR3, the DNA is TGCAGTGCCTCCTACAGGGGCGAAGCTTTCTTT.

This clonotype occurred many times. V usage is TRBV7-3 and J usage is TRBJ2-2; D tentatively reads TRBD1 or TRBD2 (6 bases each). The CDR3 loop spans 18 amino acids. Deletions cut 1 base from V and 2 bases from J, with 17 bases between. Germline CDR1 and CDR2: SGHTA and FQGTGA. In DNA, the CDR3 is TGTGCCAGCAGCTTAAATCCTGGGGGGCAGTATAACACCGGGGAGCTGTTTTTT. Protein sequence: CASSLNPGGQYNTGELFF.

The V gene is TRBV15, the J gene TRBJ2-6, with D unclear. Between the trimmed V and J ends, which lost 0 bases and 0 bases, there was a span of 6 bases. The germline CDR1 and CDR2 sequences are LNHNV and YYDKDF (reference sequence). This CDR3 contains 16 residues. The CDR3 loop reads CATSRDWSSGANVLTF. The CDR3 DNA is TGTGCCACCAGCAGAGATTGGAGCTCTGGGGCCAACGTCCTGACTTTC.

Only a few counts were recorded for this clonotype. The chain links TRBV5-1 to TRBJ1-1; 10 positions match TRBD1. From germline, CDR1 is SGHRS and CDR2 YFSETQ. V trimming: 4 bases; J trimming: 7 bases; junction bases outside the gene matches: 7. CDR3 length equals 14 residues. The CDR3 DNA is TGCGCCAGCAGCCAAAGACAGGGGGCGAATGAAGCTTTCTTT. Amino acid sequence: CASSQRQGANEAFF. The full variable domain, in which reference TRBV5-1 and TRBJ1-1 provide the parts outside the CDR3, is KAGVTQTPRYLIKTRGQQVTLSCSPISGHRSVSWYQQTPGQGLQFLFEYFSETQRNKGNFPGRFSGRQFSNSRSEMNVSTLELGDSALYLCASSQRQGANEAFFGQGTRLTVV.

Ten or more counts support this clonotype. The chain couples TRBV5-6 to TRBJ2-2, with D perhaps assigned TRBD1 or TRBD2 (6 bases each). The CDR3 contains 16 residues. Germline loops: CDR1 SGHDT, CDR2 YYEEEE. Trimming removed 2 bases from V and 1 base from J, with 12 bases in between. CDR3 loop: CASSFLQGGNTGELFF. CDR3 in DNA: TGTGCCAGCAGCTTTCTACAGGGAGGGAACACCGGGGAGCTGTTTTTT.

The rearrangement uses TRBV28 and TRBJ2-7; D might be TRBD1 (5 bases). CDR3 size: 14 residues. The V end was cut by 3 bases, the J end by 3 bases, with 12 bases between. Germline V gene lookup returns CDR1 MDHEN and CDR2 SYDVKM. In DNA form, the CDR3 reads TGTGCCAGCAGTTTGGGGCGGTACATCTACGAGCAGTACGTC. Translating it yields CASSLGRYIYEQYV.

This clonotype was detected ten times or more. The chain has TRBV9 and TRBJ2-5; the D is unclear. The CDR3 consists of 14 residues. The germline V gene encodes CDR1 SGDLS and CDR2 YYNGEE. Deletions cut 0 bases from V and 0 bases from J, with 6 bases between. CDR3 sequence reads: CASSVGRNQETQYF. The CDR3 region has the DNA TGTGCCAGCAGCGTAGGCAGGAACCAAGAGACCCAGTACTTC.

The rearrangement links TRBV11-2 to TRBJ2-2; no reliable D call. Per germline, CDR1 SGHAT and CDR2 FQNNGV. The length of the CDR3 is 12 residues. With 5 bases removed from V and 7 bases from J, the gap between germline ends came to 8 bases. CDR3 protein: CASSMPGGELFF. The CDR3 DNA reads TGTGCCAGCAGCATGCCTGGCGGGGAGCTGTTTTTT.